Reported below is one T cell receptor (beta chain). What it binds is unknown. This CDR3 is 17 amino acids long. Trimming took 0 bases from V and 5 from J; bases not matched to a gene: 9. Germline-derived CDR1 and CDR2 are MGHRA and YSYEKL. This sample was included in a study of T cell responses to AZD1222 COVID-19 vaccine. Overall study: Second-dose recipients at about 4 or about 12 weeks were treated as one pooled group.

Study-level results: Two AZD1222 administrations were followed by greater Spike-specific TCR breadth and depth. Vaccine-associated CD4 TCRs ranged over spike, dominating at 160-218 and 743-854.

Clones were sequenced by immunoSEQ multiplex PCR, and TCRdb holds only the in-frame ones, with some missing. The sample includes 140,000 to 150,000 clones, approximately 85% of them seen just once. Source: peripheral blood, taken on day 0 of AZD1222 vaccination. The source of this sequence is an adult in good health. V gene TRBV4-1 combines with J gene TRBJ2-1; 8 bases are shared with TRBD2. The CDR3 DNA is TGCGCCAGCAGCCAAGATCAATCGCTAGCGGGCAACAATGAGCAGTTCTTC. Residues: CASSQDQSLAGNNEQFF.